This TCR beta chain was documented in a study of blood T cell repertoires in COVID-19. Here immunoSEQ multiplex PCR was the method, and the copy in TCRdb shows in-frame clones only, minus some. The sample consists of some 240,000 clones, around nine tenths of them appearing once. CDR1 and CDR2 (germline): LGHDT, YNNKEL (reference sequence). V shed 4 bases and J 9 bases; nucleotides not matched to a gene: 2. CDR3 size: 12 residues. Sequencing input: PBMCs or T cells enriched from blood (not recorded which). The chain carries TRBV3-1 (or the pseudogene TRBV3-2) and TRBJ2-1, with 8 bases matching TRBD1. This TCR was recovered from a woman in her forties who had been exposed to COVID-19. The CDR3 DNA is TGTGCCAGCAGCCGGACAGGGAGTGAGCAGTTCTTC. This encodes CASSRTGSEQFF.